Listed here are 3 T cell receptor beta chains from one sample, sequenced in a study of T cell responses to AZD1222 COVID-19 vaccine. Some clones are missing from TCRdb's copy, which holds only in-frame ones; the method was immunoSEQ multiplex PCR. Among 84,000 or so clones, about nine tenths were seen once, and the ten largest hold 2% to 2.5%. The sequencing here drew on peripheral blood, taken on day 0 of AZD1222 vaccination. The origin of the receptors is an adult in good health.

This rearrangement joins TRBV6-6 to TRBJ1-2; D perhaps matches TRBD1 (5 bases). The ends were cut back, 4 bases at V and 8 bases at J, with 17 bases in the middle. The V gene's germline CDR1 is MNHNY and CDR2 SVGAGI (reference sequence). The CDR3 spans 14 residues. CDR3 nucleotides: TGTGCCAGCAGTTTCCCCGAAACAGGAGGCGGCTACACCTTC. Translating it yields CASSFPETGGGYTF.

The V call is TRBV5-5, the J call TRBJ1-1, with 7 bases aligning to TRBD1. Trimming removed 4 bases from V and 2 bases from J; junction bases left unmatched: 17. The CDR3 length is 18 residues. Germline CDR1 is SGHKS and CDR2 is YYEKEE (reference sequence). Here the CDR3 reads CASSLFETRGIGNTEAFF. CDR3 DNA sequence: TGTGCCAGCAGCCTGTTCGAGACCAGGGGGATAGGAAACACTGAAGCTTTCTTT.

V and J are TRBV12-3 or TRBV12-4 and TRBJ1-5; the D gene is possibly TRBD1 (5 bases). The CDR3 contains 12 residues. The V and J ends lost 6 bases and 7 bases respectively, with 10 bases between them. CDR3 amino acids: CASRGSGQPQHF. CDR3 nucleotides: TGTGCCAGCAGGGGTTCAGGGCAGCCCCAGCATTTT.